A single sample gave rise to the 29 T cell receptor beta chains below, sequenced in a study of blood T cell repertoires in COVID-19 (dated by TCRdb to the early 2020s). The protocol used for the library was the immunoSEQ multiplex PCR assay. The table was pulled from immuneACCESS by TCRdb, which kept in-frame rearrangements only. Such tables lose some clones; where checked, under half of the loss comes from unresolved V genes, and the rest has no known cause. The sample data list approximately 47,000 clones, and under 90% of these were observed just once. The ten top clones hold roughly 2.5% of the sample. Material for sequencing was peripheral blood. The receptor source for this set is a woman aged 80 or older with COVID-19, enrolled during active disease.

The chain couples TRBV3-1 (or the pseudogene TRBV3-2) to TRBJ2-3; perhaps TRBD2 as D (5 bases). CDR3 length: 14 amino acids. Germline lookup yields CDR1 LGHDT and CDR2 YNNKEL (reference sequence). Trimming left V 6 bases short and J 4 bases short, with 14 bases between. The DNA for the CDR3 is TGTGCCAGCAGGCTGGGATTGAGGGCAGATACGCAGTATTTT. Amino acid sequence: CASRLGLRADTQYF.

In its sample, this clone was seen once. The chain recombines TRBV29-1 with TRBJ1-1; tentatively, D is TRBD1 (6 bases). CDR3 length equals 15 residues. Germline V gene lookup returns CDR1 SQVTM and CDR2 ANQGSEA. V lost 5 bases and J 3 bases, leaving 19 bases between the germline ends. The DNA for the CDR3 is TGCAGCGTTAGACTGACCAGGGGAAGGGACACTGAAGCTTTCTTT. It is translated as CSVRLTRGRDTEAFF.

For the CDR3, the DNA is TGTGCCAGCAGGAAGACTAGCGTCGGAGATACGCAGTATTTT. Translating it yields CASRKTSVGDTQYF. The V and J genes are TRBV6-4 and TRBJ2-3; TRBD2 matches 8 bases. CDR1 is MRHNA and CDR2 is SNTAGT in the germline V gene. Trimming removed 6 bases from V and 5 bases from J; junction bases left unmatched: 7. The CDR3 runs to 14 residues.

The V call is TRBV6-4, the J call TRBJ1-2; D is possibly TRBD1 (6 bases). Germline V gene data show CDR1 as MRHNA and CDR2 as SNTAGT. This CDR3 has 15 residues. Trimming took 3 bases from V and 2 from J, leaving 13 bases between them. The CDR3 loop reads CASSEQGTGNYGYTF. As DNA, the CDR3 is TGTGCCAGCAGTGAACAAGGAACAGGGAACTATGGCTACACCTTC.

The J gene is TRBJ1-2, the V gene TRBV5-4; perhaps TRBD1 as D (6 bases). Trimming shortened V by 4 bases and J by 2 bases, and 18 bases separated the two germline ends. Germline V gives CDR1 SGHNT, CDR2 YYREEE (reference sequence). The CDR3 has 16 residues. CDR3 sequence: CASSQDVGGRNYGYTF. The CDR3 DNA follows: TGTGCCAGCAGCCAGGACGTGGGGGGGCGGAACTATGGCTACACCTTC.

This chain joins TRBV5-1 and TRBJ2-5; D gene unclear. The ends were cut back, 0 bases at V and 4 bases at J, with 13 bases in the middle. CDR3 length: 15 residues. Germline V lookup: CDR1 SGHRS, CDR2 YFSETQ. CDR3 in amino acids: CASSLESRSLETQYF. CDR3 nucleotides: TGCGCCAGCAGCTTGGAGTCTAGGTCTTTAGAGACCCAGTACTTC.

The chain links TRBV28 to TRBJ1-5, with TRBD1 identical over 8 bases. Germline V lookup: CDR1 MDHEN, CDR2 SYDVKM. The CDR3 is made up of 16 amino acids. J gave up 5 bases and V 6 bases, and 12 bases lay outside the gene matches. CDR3 loop: CASSKPGGVRDQPQHF. As DNA, the CDR3 is TGTGCCAGCAGCAAACCAGGGGGCGTTCGCGATCAGCCCCAGCATTTT.

The chain uses TRBV30 and TRBJ1-4; the D gene is possibly TRBD1 (5 bases). Germline V CDR1 and CDR2: GTSNPN, SVGIG (reference sequence). The CDR3 contains 13 residues. The germline V and J ends were trimmed by 0 bases and 7 bases, with 9 bases remaining between them. The CDR3 reads CAWSVRVSEKLFF. The CDR3 DNA reads as TGTGCCTGGAGTGTCAGGGTCAGTGAAAAACTGTTTTTT.

The chain joins TRBV2 to TRBJ2-7; no firm D call. Germline V gene sequence: CDR1 SNHLY, CDR2 FYNNEI. CDR3 length: 12 residues. Trimming took 5 bases from V and 3 from J, leaving 8 bases between them. The CDR3, as DNA: TGTGCCAGCAGTCCCTTCCGCTACGAGCAGTACTTC. It yields the protein CASSPFRYEQYF.

This chain connects TRBV19 to TRBJ2-1; a possible D gene is TRBD2 (6 bases). The CDR3 contains 16 residues. Germline CDR1 and CDR2: LNHDA and SQIVND (reference sequence). V gave up 1 base and J gave up 2 bases, with 12 bases separating them. CDR3 nucleotide sequence: TGTGCCAGTAGTATAGTAACGGGACTGGCCTACAATGAGCAGTTCTTC. Amino acids: CASSIVTGLAYNEQFF. The full variable domain, rest sourced from reference TRBV19 and TRBJ2-1, is DGGITQSPKYLFRKEGQNVTLSCEQNLNHDAMYWYRQDPGQGLRLIYYSQIVNDFQKGDIAEGYSVSREKKESFPLTVTSAQKNPTAFYLCASSIVTGLAYNEQFFGPGTRLTVL.

This clone occurred once. This chain joins TRBV7-2 and TRBJ1-6; D is uncertain. V was pared by 1 base and J by 0 bases, with 7 bases between. Germline assignment: CDR1 SGHTA and CDR2 FQGNSA. The CDR3 loop spans 16 amino acids. The CDR3 loop reads CASSLEESSYNSPLHF. The CDR3 DNA reads TGTGCCAGCAGCTTAGAGGAGAGCTCCTATAATTCACCCCTCCACTTT.

The CDR3 DNA reads TGCGCCAGCAGTCAATCGAACGGGACCGGGGAGCTGTTTTTT. Its protein is CASSQSNGTGELFF. The V call is TRBV23-1, the J call TRBJ2-2; D unclear. TRBV23-1 is assigned to the ORF class and has an uncertain function. V was cut by 0 bases and J by 5 bases, with 7 bases left in between. The length of the CDR3 is 14 residues.

This rearrangement joins TRBV5-6 to TRBJ1-2; D is undetermined. This CDR3 is built from 14 residues. The ends were cut back, 4 bases at V and 7 bases at J, with 17 bases in the middle. Germline assignment: CDR1 SGHDT and CDR2 YYEEEE. CDR3 sequence: CASSPGEWVLGYTF. As DNA, the CDR3 is TGTGCCAGCAGCCCCGGAGAGTGGGTGCTTGGCTACACCTTC. Full variable domain (remainder filled in from reference TRBV5-6 and TRBJ1-2): DAGVTQSPTHLIKTRGQQVTLRCSPKSGHDTVSWYQQALGQGPQFIFQYYEEEERQRGNFPDRFSGHQFPNYSSELNVNALLLGDSALYLCASSPGEWVLGYTFGSGTRLTVV.

The rearrangement joins TRBV30 to TRBJ1-2; 7 bases are a match to TRBD1. Germline lookup yields CDR1 GTSNPN and CDR2 SVGIG (reference sequence). The CDR3 extends over 14 amino acids. The V gene end was trimmed by 0 bases and the J gene end by 7 bases; junction bases not matched to a gene: 8. CDR3 loop: CAWSVQQGPFGYTF. Here the CDR3 DNA reads TGTGCCTGGAGTGTGCAACAGGGGCCGTTTGGCTACACCTTC.

The chain joins TRBV10-3 to TRBJ1-3; D ambiguous. This CDR3 is 12 amino acids long. Germline lookup yields CDR1 ENHRY and CDR2 SYGVKD. Trimming took off 8 bases at V and 4 bases at J, with 9 bases between the two ends. The CDR3 nucleotides are TGTGCCATCCCGAGGCCCGGAAACACCATATATTTT. Protein product: CAIPRPGNTIYF.

For the CDR3, the DNA is TGTGCCAGTAGTACAAGGGGACAGGGCTACAATGAGCAGTTCTTC. It codes for CASSTRGQGYNEQFF. J is TRBJ2-1 and V is TRBV19, with 9 positions matching TRBD1. The CDR3 has 15 residues. Germline V gives CDR1 LNHDA, CDR2 SQIVND (reference sequence). V lost 4 bases, J lost 3 bases, and 4 bases stayed unmatched. Complete variable domain (other parts from reference TRBV19 and TRBJ2-1): DGGITQSPKYLFRKEGQNVTLSCEQNLNHDAMYWYRQDPGQGLRLIYYSQIVNDFQKGDIAEGYSVSREKKESFPLTVTSAQKNPTAFYLCASSTRGQGYNEQFFGPGTRLTVL.

J is TRBJ1-1 and V is TRBV29-1; tentatively, D is TRBD1 (6 bases). The CDR3 is 14 amino acids. From germline, CDR1 is SQVTM and CDR2 ANQGSEA. Trimming left V 8 bases short and J 1 base short, with 17 bases between. The CDR3 bases are TGCAGCTCGTATGGCAGGGGCGGGAACACTGAAGCTTTCTTT. It encodes CSSYGRGGNTEAFF. The full variable domain, with the rest looked up from reference TRBV29-1 and TRBJ1-1, is SAVISQKPSRDICQRGTSLTIQCQVDSQVTMMFWYRQQPGQSLTLIATANQGSEATYESGFVIDKFPISRPNLTFSTLTVSNMSPEDSSIYLCSSYGRGGNTEAFFGQGTRLTVV.

The chain carries TRBV29-1 and TRBJ1-1, with D possibly being TRBD1 (6 bases). V lost 4 bases and J lost 11, with 14 bases in between. The CDR3 spans 11 residues. Germline V gene lookup returns CDR1 SQVTM and CDR2 ANQGSEA. CDR3 loop: CSVGSGVWAFF. The CDR3, as DNA: TGCAGCGTTGGATCAGGGGTCTGGGCTTTCTTT.

The genes are TRBV12-3 or TRBV12-4 and TRBJ1-5, with D perhaps matching TRBD1 (5 bases). V was shortened by 3 bases and J by 7 bases, with 7 bases between the two germline ends. This CDR3 is built from 12 residues. The CDR3 sequence: CASSFSGQPQHF. In nucleotides, the CDR3 is TGTGCCAGCAGTTTTTCAGGGCAGCCCCAGCATTTT.

The chain joins TRBV14 to TRBJ1-1, with unresolved D. CDR1 SGHDN and CDR2 FVKESK come from the germline V gene. There are 15 residues in the CDR3. V was pared by 0 bases and J by 1 base, with 9 bases between. This chain's CDR3 is CASSQDNIPNTEAFF. The CDR3 nucleotides read TGTGCCAGCAGCCAAGATAACATCCCGAACACTGAAGCTTTCTTT.

The chain couples TRBV24-1 to TRBJ2-1; 7 nucleotides align to TRBD2. CDR3 length: 13 residues. The J segment lost 8 bases and the V segment lost 4 bases, leaving 4 bases of the junction unmatched. The germline V gene has CDR1 KGHDR and CDR2 SFDVKD. The CDR3 sequence is CATSDGGRDEQFF. The CDR3 DNA follows: TGTGCCACCAGTGACGGGGGGAGGGATGAGCAGTTCTTC.

This chain links TRBV27 with TRBJ1-3, with 7 positions matching TRBD1. The CDR3 extends over 17 amino acids. The V gene's germline CDR1 is MNHEY and CDR2 SMNVEV (reference sequence). V was clipped by 5 bases and J by 1 base; unmatched bases: 11. CDR3 coding DNA: TGTGCCAGCAGTCTTACCAAGGGGGCAATATCTGGAAACACCATATATTTT. It translates to CASSLTKGAISGNTIYF.

The chain links TRBV19 to TRBJ1-5; perhaps TRBD1 as D (6 bases). This CDR3 region has 14 residues. The germline V and J ends were trimmed by 6 bases and 3 bases, with 12 bases remaining between them. Germline CDR1 LNHDA, CDR2 SQIVND (reference sequence). The CDR3, as DNA: TGTGCCAGTAGAGCAGGGGACTACAATCAGCCCCAGCATTTT. This translates into CASRAGDYNQPQHF.

V and J are TRBV5-1 and TRBJ2-1; D is undetermined. The CDR3 has 12 residues. Germline V gene sequence: CDR1 SGHRS, CDR2 YFSETQ. V was trimmed by 4 bases and J by 6 bases, leaving 8 bases between them. The CDR3 spells CASSNPGNEQFF. CDR3 sequence (DNA): TGCGCCAGCAGCAATCCGGGCAATGAGCAGTTCTTC.

The gene calls are TRBV28 and TRBJ1-5, with a tentative D call TRBD1 (5 bases). Germline V gene data show CDR1 as MDHEN and CDR2 as SYDVKM. The CDR3 totals 16 residues. The V end lost 2 bases, the J end lost 4 bases, and 15 bases lay between the germline ends. Written as DNA, the CDR3 is TGTGCCAGCAGTTTACCAGGGAGGACTCCAAATCAGCCCCAGCATTTT. It codes for CASSLPGRTPNQPQHF.

In this sample, this clone turned up once. The chain employs TRBV10-2 and TRBJ2-7; D perhaps matches TRBD1 (5 bases). The CDR3 is made up of 14 amino acids. V lost 4 bases and J 0 bases, leaving 10 bases between the germline ends. Germline V gene sequence: CDR1 WSHSY, CDR2 SAAADI. This chain's CDR3 is CASSVAGLSYEQYF. As DNA, the CDR3 is TGCGCCAGCAGTGTAGCAGGGCTCTCCTACGAGCAGTACTTC.

The rearrangement uses TRBV10-1 and TRBJ2-3, with 11 bases matching TRBD2. Germline-derived CDR1 and CDR2 are WNHNN and SYGVQD (reference sequence). V was clipped by 6 bases and J by 3 bases; unmatched bases: 5. There are 15 residues in the CDR3. The CDR3 here is CASRVAGGPTDTQYF. The CDR3 DNA is TGCGCCAGCAGAGTAGCGGGGGGGCCGACAGATACGCAGTATTTT.

In this sample, this clone turned up a few times. This chain uses TRBV5-1 with TRBJ2-7; maybe TRBD1 (6 bases). V shed 4 bases and J shed 6 bases, with 11 bases lying between them. There are 12 residues in the CDR3. Germline values: CDR1 SGHRS, CDR2 YFSETQ. The CDR3 DNA sequence: TGCGCCAGCAGCCGAGGGGGTATCGAGCAGTACTTC. It codes for CASSRGGIEQYF. Using reference TRBV5-1 and TRBJ2-7 for the parts outside the CDR3, the full variable domain is KAGVTQTPRYLIKTRGQQVTLSCSPISGHRSVSWYQQTPGQGLQFLFEYFSETQRNKGNFPGRFSGRQFSNSRSEMNVSTLELGDSALYLCASSRGGIEQYFGPGTRLTVT.

The chain uses TRBV7-3 and TRBJ2-5; D gene uncertain. Germline CDR1 SGHTA, CDR2 FQGTGA. Deletions cut 2 bases from V and 1 base from J, with 5 bases between. This CDR3 spans 13 amino acids. The DNA for the CDR3 is TGTGCCAGCAGCTTATACAGCCAAGAGACCCAGTACTTC. Amino acid sequence: CASSLYSQETQYF.